This TCR beta chain was recorded in a study of spatial heterogeneity in lung cancer. Time point in this sample: sample taken at primary tumor resection. Study-level results: Tumor mutation count correlated with how many alpha and beta TCRs expanded intratumorally.

TCRdb processed the 5' RACE reads anew with MiXCR; each CDR3 protein has one entry. Of 10,000 to 12,000 distinct CDR3 sequences in the sample, 10% to 15% are singletons; the top ten hold roughly 14%. On this clonotype itself: Its specificity is unknown.

This receptor was obtained from a female donor with early-stage non-small cell lung cancer. Source: lung tumor tissue, taken at surgery.

The CDR3 loop reads CASSPKQGASTEAFF. The CDR3 DNA reads as TGTGCCAGCTCACCCAAACAGGGGGCTAGCACTGAAGCTTTCTTT. V usage is TRBV18 and J usage is TRBJ1-1; 9 bases align to TRBD1. The CDR3 consists of 15 residues. CDR1 and CDR2 (germline): KGHSH, LQKENI. V shed 3 bases and J 4 bases; nucleotides not matched to a gene: 6.